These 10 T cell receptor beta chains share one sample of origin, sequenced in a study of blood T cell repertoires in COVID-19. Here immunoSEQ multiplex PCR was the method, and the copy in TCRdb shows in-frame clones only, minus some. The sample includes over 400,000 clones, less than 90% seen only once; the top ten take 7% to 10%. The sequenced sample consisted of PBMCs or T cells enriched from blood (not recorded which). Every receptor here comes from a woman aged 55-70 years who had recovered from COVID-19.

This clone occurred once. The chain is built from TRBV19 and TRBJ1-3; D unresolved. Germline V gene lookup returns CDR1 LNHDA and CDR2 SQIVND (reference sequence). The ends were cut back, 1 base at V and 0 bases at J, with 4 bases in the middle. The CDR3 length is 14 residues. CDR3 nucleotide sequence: TGTGCCAGTAGTATAGGGCACTCTGGAAACACCATATATTTT. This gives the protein CASSIGHSGNTIYF.

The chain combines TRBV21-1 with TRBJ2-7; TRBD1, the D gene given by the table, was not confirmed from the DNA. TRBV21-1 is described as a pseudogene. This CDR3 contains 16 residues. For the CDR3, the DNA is TGTGCCAGCAGCGCTAGATCCCGGGACAGGGGCTACGAGCAGTACGTC. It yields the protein CASSARSRDRGYEQYV.

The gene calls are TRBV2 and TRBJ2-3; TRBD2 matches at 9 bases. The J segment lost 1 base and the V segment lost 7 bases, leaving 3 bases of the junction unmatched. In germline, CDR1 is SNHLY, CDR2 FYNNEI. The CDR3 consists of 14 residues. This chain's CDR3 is CASKIAGGTDTQYF. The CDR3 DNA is TGTGCCAGCAAAATAGCGGGGGGCACAGATACGCAGTATTTT.

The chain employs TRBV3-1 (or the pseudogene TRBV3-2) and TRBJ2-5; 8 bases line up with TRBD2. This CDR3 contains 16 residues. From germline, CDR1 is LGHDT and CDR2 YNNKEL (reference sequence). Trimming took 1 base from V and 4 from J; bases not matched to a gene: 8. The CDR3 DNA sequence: TGTGCCAGCAGCCAAGTCGGGGGGGCCGGGGGAGAGACCCAGTACTTC. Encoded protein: CASSQVGGAGGETQYF.

This CDR3 reads CASSSTSGGHTDTQYF. As DNA, the CDR3 is TGTGCCAGCAGCTCGACTAGCGGGGGCCACACAGATACGCAGTATTTT. This chain joins TRBV5-6 and TRBJ2-3; 12 nucleotides agree with TRBD2. This CDR3 has 16 amino acids. J gave up 2 bases and V 3 bases, and 4 bases lay outside the gene matches. Germline loops: CDR1 SGHDT, CDR2 YYEEEE.

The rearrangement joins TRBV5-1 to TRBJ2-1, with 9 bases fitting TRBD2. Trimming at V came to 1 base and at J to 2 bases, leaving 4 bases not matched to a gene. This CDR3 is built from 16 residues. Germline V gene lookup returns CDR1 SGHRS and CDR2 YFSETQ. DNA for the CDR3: TGCGCCAGCAGCTTGTTCGCGGGGGGGCCCTACAATGAGCAGTTCTTC. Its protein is CASSLFAGGPYNEQFF.

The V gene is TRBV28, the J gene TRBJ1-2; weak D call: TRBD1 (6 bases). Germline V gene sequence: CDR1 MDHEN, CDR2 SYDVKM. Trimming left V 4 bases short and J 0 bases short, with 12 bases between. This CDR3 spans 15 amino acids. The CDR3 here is CASSSLGTTNYGYTF. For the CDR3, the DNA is TGTGCCAGCAGTTCCTTGGGGACAACTAACTATGGCTACACCTTC.

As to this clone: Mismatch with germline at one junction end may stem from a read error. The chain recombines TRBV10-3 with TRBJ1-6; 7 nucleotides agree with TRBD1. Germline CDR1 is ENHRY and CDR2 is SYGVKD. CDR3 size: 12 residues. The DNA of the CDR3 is TGTGCCATCAGTGAGTCGAGAGGGGGCCTCAACTTT. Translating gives CAISESRGGLNF.

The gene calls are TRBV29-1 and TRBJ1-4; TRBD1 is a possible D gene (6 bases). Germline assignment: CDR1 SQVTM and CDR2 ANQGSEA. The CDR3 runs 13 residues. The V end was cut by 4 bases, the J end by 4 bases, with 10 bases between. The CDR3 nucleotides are TGCAGCGTTGGGGGGCGGTTTAATGAAAAACTGTTTTTT. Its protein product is CSVGGRFNEKLFF.

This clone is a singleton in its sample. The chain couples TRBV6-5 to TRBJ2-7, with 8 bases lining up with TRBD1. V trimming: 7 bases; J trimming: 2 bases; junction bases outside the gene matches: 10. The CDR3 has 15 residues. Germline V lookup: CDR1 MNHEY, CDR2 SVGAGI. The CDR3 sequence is CASTAQGGWTYEQYV. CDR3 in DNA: TGTGCCAGCACCGCACAGGGGGGATGGACCTACGAGCAGTACGTC.